These 2 T cell receptor beta chains came from one sample sequenced in a study of T cell changes during pregnancy in multiple sclerosis. The method was immunoSEQ multiplex PCR; TCRdb's version includes in-frame clones alone and lacks a portion of them. The table has roughly 100,000 clones, roughly 92% seen once. The material was peripheral blood, obtained after pregnancy. The receptors come from a female donor with multiple sclerosis, enrolled in a pregnancy study.

This clone was counted at least ten times. The chain links TRBV2 to TRBJ1-3, with 8 bases fitting TRBD1. The CDR3 loop spans 16 amino acids. J gave up 1 base and V 8 bases, and 10 bases lay outside the gene matches. Germline V CDR1 and CDR2: SNHLY, FYNNEI. The CDR3 region has the DNA TGTGCCAGCTCCGAAGGGCAGGGGGCTTCTGGAAACACCATATATTTT. Protein product: CASSEGQGASGNTIYF.

The chain couples TRBV30 to TRBJ2-2; D might be TRBD1 (7 bases). Trimming took 8 bases from V and 5 from J, leaving 18 bases between them. Germline CDR1 GTSNPN, CDR2 SVGIG (reference sequence). The CDR3 length is 14 residues. Written as DNA, the CDR3 is TGTGCCCTCGGCGGGACAGAAGCGACCGGGGAGCTGTTTTTT. It codes for CALGGTEATGELFF.